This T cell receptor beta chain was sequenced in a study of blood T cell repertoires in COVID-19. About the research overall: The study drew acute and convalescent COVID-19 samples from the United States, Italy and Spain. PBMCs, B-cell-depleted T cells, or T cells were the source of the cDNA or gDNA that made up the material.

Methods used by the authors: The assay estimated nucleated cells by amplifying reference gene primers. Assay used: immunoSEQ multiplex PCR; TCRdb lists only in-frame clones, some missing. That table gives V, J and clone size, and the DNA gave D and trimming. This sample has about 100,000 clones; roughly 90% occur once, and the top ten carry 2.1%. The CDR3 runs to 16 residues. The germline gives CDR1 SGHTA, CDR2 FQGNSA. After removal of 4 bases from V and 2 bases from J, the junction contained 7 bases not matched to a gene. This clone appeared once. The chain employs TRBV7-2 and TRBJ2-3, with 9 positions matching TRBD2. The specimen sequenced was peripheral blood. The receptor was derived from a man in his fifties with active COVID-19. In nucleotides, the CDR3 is TGTGCCAGCAGCTGGGAGCGGGGGGCCAACACAGATACGCAGTATTTT. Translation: CASSWERGANTDTQYF.